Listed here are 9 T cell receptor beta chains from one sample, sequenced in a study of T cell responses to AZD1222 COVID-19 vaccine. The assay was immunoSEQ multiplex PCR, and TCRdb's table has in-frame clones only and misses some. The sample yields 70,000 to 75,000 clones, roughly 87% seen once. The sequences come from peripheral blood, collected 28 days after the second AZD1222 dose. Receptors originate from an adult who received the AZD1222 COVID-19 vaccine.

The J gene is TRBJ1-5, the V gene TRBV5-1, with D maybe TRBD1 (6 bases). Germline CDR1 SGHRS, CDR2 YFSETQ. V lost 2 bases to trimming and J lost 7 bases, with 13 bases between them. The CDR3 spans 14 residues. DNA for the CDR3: TGCGCCAGCAGCTTAAGACCAGGGGAACAGCCCCAGCATTTT. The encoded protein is CASSLRPGEQPQHF.

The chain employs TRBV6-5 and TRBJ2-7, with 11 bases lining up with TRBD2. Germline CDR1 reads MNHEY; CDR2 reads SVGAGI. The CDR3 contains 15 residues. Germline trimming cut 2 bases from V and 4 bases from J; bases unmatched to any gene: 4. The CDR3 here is CASSYEPSGRYEQYF. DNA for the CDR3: TGTGCCAGCAGTTACGAGCCTAGCGGGAGGTACGAGCAGTACTTC.

The CDR3: CASKDQGFYNSPLHF. The CDR3 DNA is TGCGCCAGCAAGGATCAGGGCTTCTATAATTCACCCCTCCACTTT. This chain connects TRBV5-1 to TRBJ1-6, with D possibly being TRBD1 (5 bases). The CDR3 sequence is 15 residues long. V was cut by 6 bases and J by 3 bases, with 13 bases left in between. CDR1 and CDR2 (germline): SGHRS, YFSETQ. Supplemented by reference TRBV5-1 and TRBJ1-6, the full variable domain reads KAGVTQTPRYLIKTRGQQVTLSCSPISGHRSVSWYQQTPGQGLQFLFEYFSETQRNKGNFPGRFSGRQFSNSRSEMNVSTLELGDSALYLCASKDQGFYNSPLHFGNGTRLTVT.

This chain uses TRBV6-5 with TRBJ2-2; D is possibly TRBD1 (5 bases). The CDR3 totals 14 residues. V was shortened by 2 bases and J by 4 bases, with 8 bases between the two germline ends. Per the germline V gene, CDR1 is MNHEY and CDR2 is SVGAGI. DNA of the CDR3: TGTGCCAGCAGTTACCAGGGTGGCACCGGGGAGCTGTTTTTT. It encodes CASSYQGGTGELFF.

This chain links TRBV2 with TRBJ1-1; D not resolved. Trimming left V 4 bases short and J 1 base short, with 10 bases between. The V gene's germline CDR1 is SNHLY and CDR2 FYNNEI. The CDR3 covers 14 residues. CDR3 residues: CASSAERSNTEAFF. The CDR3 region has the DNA TGTGCCAGCAGTGCGGAGCGCTCGAACACTGAAGCTTTCTTT.

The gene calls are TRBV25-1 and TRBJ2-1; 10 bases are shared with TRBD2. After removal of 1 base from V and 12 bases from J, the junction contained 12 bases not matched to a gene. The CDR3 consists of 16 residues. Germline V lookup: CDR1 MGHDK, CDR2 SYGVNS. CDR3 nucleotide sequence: TGTGCCAGCAGTGAATTTTCCGGGACTAGCGCTACTGGGCAGTTCTTC. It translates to CASSEFSGTSATGQFF.

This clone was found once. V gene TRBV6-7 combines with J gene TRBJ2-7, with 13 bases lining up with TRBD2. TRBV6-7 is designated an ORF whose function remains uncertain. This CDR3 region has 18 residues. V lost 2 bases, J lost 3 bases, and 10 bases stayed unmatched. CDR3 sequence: CASSYPVGLAGFNYEQYF. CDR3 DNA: TGTGCCAGCAGTTACCCTGTGGGACTAGCGGGATTTAACTACGAGCAGTACTTC.

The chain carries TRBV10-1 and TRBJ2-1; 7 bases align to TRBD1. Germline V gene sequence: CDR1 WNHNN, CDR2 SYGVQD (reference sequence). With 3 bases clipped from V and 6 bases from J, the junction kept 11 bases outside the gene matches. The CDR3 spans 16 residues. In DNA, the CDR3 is TGCGCCAGCAGTGACCTCGGGACAGCTAGGGGCAATGAGCAGTTCTTC. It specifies CASSDLGTARGNEQFF.

This chain's CDR3 is CASSIPGLAGGGIQYF. The CDR3 nucleotides read TGTGCCAGTAGTATACCGGGACTAGCGGGAGGCGGCATTCAGTACTTC. This rearrangement joins TRBV19 to TRBJ2-4; 15 bases are shared with TRBD2. The germline CDR1 and CDR2 sequences are LNHDA and SQIVND (reference sequence). The CDR3 length is 16 residues. With V trimmed by 2 bases and J by 9 bases, 5 bases remained unmatched.